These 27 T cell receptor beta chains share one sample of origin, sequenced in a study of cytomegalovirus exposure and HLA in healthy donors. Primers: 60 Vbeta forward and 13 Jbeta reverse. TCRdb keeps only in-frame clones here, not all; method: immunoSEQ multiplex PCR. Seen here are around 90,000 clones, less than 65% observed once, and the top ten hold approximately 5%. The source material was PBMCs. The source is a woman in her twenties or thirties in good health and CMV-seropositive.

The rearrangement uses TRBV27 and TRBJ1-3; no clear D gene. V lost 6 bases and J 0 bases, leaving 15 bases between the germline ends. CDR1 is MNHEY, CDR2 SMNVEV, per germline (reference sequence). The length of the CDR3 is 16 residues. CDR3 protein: CASSYTFGSSGNTIYF. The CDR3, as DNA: TGTGCCAGCAGCTATACGTTCGGGAGCTCTGGAAACACCATATATTTT.

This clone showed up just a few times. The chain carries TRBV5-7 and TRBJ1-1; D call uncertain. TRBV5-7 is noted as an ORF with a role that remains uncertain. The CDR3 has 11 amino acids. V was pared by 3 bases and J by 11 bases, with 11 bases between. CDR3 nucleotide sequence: TGTGCCAGCAGCTCGGCAGGATTTGCTTTCTTT. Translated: CASSSAGFAFF.

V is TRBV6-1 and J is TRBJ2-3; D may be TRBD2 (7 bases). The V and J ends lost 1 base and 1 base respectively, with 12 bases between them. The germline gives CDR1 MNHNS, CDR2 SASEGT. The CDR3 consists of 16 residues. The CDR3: CASSEGTGGGTDTQYF. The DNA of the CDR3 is TGTGCCAGCAGTGAAGGAACGGGGGGCGGCACAGATACGCAGTATTTT.

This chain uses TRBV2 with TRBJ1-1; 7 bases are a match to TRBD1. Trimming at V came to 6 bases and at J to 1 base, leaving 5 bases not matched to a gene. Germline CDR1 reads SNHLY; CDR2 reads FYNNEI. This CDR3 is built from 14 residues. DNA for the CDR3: TGTGCCAGCAGAGAGGGGACAGCGAACACTGAAGCTTTCTTT. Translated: CASREGTANTEAFF.

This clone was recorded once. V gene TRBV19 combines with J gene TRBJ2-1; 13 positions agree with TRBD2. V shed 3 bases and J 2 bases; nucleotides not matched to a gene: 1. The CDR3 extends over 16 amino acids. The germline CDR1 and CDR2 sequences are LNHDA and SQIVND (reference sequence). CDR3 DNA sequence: TGTGCCAGTAGTATCACTAGCGGGGGGGCCTACAATGAGCAGTTCTTC. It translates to CASSITSGGAYNEQFF.

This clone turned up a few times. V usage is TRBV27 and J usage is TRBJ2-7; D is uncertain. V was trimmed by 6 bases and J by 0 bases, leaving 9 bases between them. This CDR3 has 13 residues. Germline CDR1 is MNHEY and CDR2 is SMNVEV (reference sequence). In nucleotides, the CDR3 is TGTGCCAGCAGAGCCCTTGGCTCCTACGAGCAGTACTTC. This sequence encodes CASRALGSYEQYF.

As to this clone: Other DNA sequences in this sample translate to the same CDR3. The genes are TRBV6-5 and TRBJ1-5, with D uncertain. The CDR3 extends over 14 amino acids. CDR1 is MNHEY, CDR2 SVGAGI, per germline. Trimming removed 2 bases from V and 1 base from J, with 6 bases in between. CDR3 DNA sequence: TGTGCCAGCAGTTACGGCGGCAGCAATCAGCCCCAGCATTTT. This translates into CASSYGGSNQPQHF.

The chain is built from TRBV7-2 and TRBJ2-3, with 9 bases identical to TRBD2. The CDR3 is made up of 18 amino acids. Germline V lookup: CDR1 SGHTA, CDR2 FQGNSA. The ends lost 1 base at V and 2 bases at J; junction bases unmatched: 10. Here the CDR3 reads CASSLVAGAGGNTDTQYF. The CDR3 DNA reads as TGTGCCAGCAGCTTAGTTGCTGGAGCGGGGGGTAACACAGATACGCAGTATTTT.

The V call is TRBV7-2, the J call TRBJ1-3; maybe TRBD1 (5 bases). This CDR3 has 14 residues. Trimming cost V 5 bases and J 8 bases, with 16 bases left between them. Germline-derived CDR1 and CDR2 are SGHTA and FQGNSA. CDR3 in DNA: TGTGCCAGCAGCCTAATGTATACAGGAGACACCATATATTTT. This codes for CASSLMYTGDTIYF.

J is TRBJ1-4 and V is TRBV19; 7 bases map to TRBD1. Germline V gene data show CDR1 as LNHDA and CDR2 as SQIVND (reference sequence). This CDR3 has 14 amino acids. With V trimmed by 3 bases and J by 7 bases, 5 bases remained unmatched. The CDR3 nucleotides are TGTGCCAGTAGTATCCGGACAGGCGGTGAAAAACTGTTTTTT. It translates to CASSIRTGGEKLFF.

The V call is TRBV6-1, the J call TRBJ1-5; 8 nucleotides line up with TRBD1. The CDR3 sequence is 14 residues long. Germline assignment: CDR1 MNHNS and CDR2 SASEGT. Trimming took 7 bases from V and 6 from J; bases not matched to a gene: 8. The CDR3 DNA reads TGTGCCAGCATGGACAGGGAATCTATTCAGCCCCAGCATTTT. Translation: CASMDRESIQPQHF.

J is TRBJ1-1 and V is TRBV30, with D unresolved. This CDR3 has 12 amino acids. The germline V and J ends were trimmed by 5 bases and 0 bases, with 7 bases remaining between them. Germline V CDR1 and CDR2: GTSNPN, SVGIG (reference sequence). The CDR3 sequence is CAWSPMNTEAFF. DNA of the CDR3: TGTGCCTGGTCTCCTATGAACACTGAAGCTTTCTTT.

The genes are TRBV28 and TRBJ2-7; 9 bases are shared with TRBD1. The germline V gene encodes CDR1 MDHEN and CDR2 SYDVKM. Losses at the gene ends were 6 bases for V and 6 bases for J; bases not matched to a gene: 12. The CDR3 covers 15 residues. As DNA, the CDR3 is TGTGCCAGCAGCCCAGCGACAGGGGGGTTTAGCGAGCAGTACTTC. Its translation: CASSPATGGFSEQYF.

The CDR3 sequence is CASSLILAGGLSTDTQYF. CDR3 sequence (DNA): TGTGCCAGCAGTCTGATACTAGCGGGGGGCCTAAGCACAGATACGCAGTATTTT. The chain uses TRBV7-9 and TRBJ2-3, with 12 bases identical to TRBD2. The CDR3 spans 18 residues. The V gene end was trimmed by 6 bases and the J gene end by 0 bases; junction bases not matched to a gene: 10. The germline CDR1 and CDR2 sequences are SEHNR and FQNEAQ (reference sequence).

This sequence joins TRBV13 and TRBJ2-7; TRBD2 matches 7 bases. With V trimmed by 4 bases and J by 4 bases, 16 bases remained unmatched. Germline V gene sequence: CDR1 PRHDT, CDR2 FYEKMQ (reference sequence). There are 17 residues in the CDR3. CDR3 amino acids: CASSSTTLAVNYYEQYF. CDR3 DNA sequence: TGTGCCAGCAGCTCGACGACGCTAGCGGTAAACTATTACGAGCAGTACTTC.

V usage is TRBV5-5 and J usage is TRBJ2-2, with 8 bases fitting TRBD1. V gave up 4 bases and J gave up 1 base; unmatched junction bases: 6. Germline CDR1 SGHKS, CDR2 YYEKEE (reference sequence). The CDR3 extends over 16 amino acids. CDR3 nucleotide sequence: TGTGCCAGCAGCCTAAAGACAGGGGTGAACACCGGGGAGCTGTTTTTT. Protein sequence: CASSLKTGVNTGELFF.

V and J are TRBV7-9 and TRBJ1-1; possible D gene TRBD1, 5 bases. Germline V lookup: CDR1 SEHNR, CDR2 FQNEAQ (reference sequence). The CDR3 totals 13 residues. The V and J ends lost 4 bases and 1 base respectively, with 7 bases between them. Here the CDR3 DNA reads TGTGCCAGCAGCTCAGGGTCGAACACTGAAGCTTTCTTT. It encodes CASSSGSNTEAFF.

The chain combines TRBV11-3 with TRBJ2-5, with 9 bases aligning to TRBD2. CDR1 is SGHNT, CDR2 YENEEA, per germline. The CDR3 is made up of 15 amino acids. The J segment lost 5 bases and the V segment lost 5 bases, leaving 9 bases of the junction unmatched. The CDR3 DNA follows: TGTGCCAGCAGCCCAGGGGCGGGGGGGGTGGAGACCCAGTACTTC. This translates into CASSPGAGGVETQYF.

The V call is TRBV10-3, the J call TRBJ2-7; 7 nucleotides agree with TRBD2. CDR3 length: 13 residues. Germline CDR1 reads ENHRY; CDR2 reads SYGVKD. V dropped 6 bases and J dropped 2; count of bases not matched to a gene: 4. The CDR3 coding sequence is TGTGCCATCAGCCTAGCGGAAACCTACGAGCAGTACTTC. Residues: CAISLAETYEQYF.

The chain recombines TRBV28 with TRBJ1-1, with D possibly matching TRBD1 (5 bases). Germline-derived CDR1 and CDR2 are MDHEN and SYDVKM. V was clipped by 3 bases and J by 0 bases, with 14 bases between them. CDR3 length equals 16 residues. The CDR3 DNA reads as TGTGCCAGCAGTTTTGGAGGGGCCCCGATGAACACTGAAGCTTTCTTT. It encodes CASSFGGAPMNTEAFF. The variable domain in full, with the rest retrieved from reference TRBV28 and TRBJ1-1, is DVKVTQSSRYLVKRTGEKVFLECVQDMDHENMFWYRQDPGLGLRLIYFSYDVKMKEKGDIPEGYSVSREKKERFSLILESASTNQTSMYLCASSFGGAPMNTEAFFGQGTRLTVV.

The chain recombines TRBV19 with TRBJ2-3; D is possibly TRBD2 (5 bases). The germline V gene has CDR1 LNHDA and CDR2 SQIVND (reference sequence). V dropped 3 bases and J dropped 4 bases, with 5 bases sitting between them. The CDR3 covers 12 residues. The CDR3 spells CASSMRADTQYF. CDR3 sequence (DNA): TGTGCCAGTAGTATGAGGGCAGATACGCAGTATTTT.

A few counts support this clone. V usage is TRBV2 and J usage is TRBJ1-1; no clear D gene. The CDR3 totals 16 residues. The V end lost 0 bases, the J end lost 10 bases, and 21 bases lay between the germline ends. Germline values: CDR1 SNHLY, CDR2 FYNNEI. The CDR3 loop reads CASSEALRLRGSRAFF. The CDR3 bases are TGTGCCAGCAGTGAAGCGCTACGACTCAGAGGGAGTCGAGCTTTCTTT.

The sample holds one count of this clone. CDR3 protein: CASIGYSGANVLTF. DNA of the CDR3: TGTGCCAGTATCGGGTACTCTGGGGCCAACGTCCTGACTTTC. The chain recombines TRBV19 with TRBJ2-6; D gene ambiguous. This CDR3 has 14 residues. The germline V and J ends were trimmed by 7 bases and 0 bases, with 7 bases remaining between them. CDR1 is LNHDA and CDR2 is SQIVND in the germline V gene (reference sequence).

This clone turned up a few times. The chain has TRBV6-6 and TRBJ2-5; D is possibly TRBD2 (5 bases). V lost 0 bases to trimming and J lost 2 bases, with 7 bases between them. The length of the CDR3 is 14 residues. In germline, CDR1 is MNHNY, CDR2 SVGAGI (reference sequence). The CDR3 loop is CASSYSWTQETQYF. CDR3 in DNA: TGTGCCAGCAGTTACTCCTGGACTCAAGAGACCCAGTACTTC.

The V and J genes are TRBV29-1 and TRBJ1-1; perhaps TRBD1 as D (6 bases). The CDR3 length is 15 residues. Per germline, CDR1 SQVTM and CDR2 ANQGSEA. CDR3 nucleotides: TGCACCCTTCGTAGGGGGGGCACGAGAAACACTGAAGCTTTCTTT. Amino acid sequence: CTLRRGGTRNTEAFF.

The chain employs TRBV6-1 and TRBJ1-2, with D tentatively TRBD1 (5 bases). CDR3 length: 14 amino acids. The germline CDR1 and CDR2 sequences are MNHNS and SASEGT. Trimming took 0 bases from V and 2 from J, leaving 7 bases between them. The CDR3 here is CASSEARGNYGYTF. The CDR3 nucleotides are TGTGCCAGCAGTGAAGCACGGGGGAACTATGGCTACACCTTC.

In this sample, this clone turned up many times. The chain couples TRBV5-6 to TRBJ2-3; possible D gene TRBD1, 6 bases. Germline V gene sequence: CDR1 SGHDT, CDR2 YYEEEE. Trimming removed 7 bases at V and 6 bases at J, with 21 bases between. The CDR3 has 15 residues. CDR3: CASFQDSGLWDTQYF. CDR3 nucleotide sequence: TGTGCCAGCTTCCAGGACAGCGGATTATGGGATACGCAGTATTTT.